Following are 30 T cell receptor beta chains from one sample sequenced in a study of preoperative IRX-2 immunotherapy in early breast cancer. The method was immunoSEQ multiplex PCR; TCRdb's version includes in-frame clones alone and lacks a portion of them. The sample includes approximately 26,000 clones, about four fifths of them seen just once. Specified treatment: preoperative locoregional IRX-2 cytokine immunotherapy. The sequenced sample was lymph node tissue, obtained before IRX-2 immunotherapy. The source of these receptors is a human donor with breast cancer.

This chain links TRBV6-8 with TRBJ1-6; 7 nucleotides match TRBD1. Germline-derived CDR1 and CDR2 are MNHGY and SAAAGT. V trimming: 10 bases; J trimming: 7 bases; junction bases outside the gene matches: 7. The length of the CDR3 is 13 residues. CDR3 DNA sequence: TGTGCCATCGGGACAGACCTAAATTCACCCCTCCACTTT. Its protein product is CAIGTDLNSPLHF.

V is TRBV28 and J is TRBJ2-7; possibly TRBD1 for D (5 bases). The V and J ends lost 1 base and 2 bases respectively, with 12 bases between them. The CDR3 is made up of 15 amino acids. The germline V gene has CDR1 MDHEN and CDR2 SYDVKM. The CDR3 here is CASSLSGLAAYEQYF. CDR3 nucleotides: TGTGCCAGCAGTTTATCAGGGTTGGCTGCCTACGAGCAGTACTTC.

This rearrangement joins TRBV7-5 to TRBJ1-3. TRBV7-5 counts as a pseudogene. This CDR3 region has 17 residues. CDR3 sequence reads: CASSFMARGLDGNTIYF. The CDR3 DNA reads TGTGCCAGCAGCTTTATGGCCCGGGGGCTCGATGGAAACACCATATATTTT.

This clone has just a few counts. The genes are TRBV10-1 and TRBJ1-3; the D gene is possibly TRBD1 (5 bases). Germline CDR1 and CDR2: WNHNN and SYGVQD (reference sequence). The CDR3 is 14 amino acids. Trimming took 9 bases from V and 4 from J, leaving 16 bases between them. The CDR3 loop is CASTAGRLGNTIYF. CDR3 nucleotides: TGCGCCAGTACGGCGGGGCGACTCGGAAACACCATATATTTT.

This clone has only a few counts. This chain joins TRBV11-3 and TRBJ2-7; maybe TRBD2 (7 bases). The ends were cut back, 3 bases at V and 6 bases at J, with 15 bases in the middle. CDR1 SGHNT and CDR2 YENEEA come from the germline V gene. CDR3 length equals 14 residues. The CDR3 DNA is TGTGCCAGCAGCTTCCGGACGGGGGGCCTCGAGCAGTACTTC. Amino acids: CASSFRTGGLEQYF.

This chain links TRBV23-1 with TRBJ2-3; possible D gene TRBD2, 6 bases. TRBV23-1 is identified as an open reading frame with a role that is uncertain. The CDR3 spans 13 residues. V was shortened by 6 bases and J by 4 bases, with 11 bases between the two germline ends. The CDR3 sequence is CASSPSGPDTQYF. The CDR3 DNA follows: TGCGCCAGCAGCCCAAGCGGGCCAGATACGCAGTATTTT.

J is TRBJ1-6 and V is TRBV6-8, with D perhaps TRBD1 (6 bases). The CDR3 is 15 amino acids. V gave up 6 bases and J gave up 8 bases, with 17 bases separating them. Germline V gene lookup returns CDR1 MNHGY and CDR2 SAAAGT. CDR3 in DNA: TGTGCCAGCAGCCAACAGGGAGCTTCTGATTCACCCCTCCACTTT. It yields the protein CASSQQGASDSPLHF.

The chain employs TRBV11-3 and TRBJ2-7; D not resolved. Trimming removed 2 bases from V and 0 bases from J, with 20 bases in between. CDR3 length: 18 residues. Germline CDR1 reads SGHNT; CDR2 reads YENEEA. DNA of the CDR3: TGTGCCAGCAGCTTACCCGAACGGGCCCGAAGTAGCTCCTACGAGCAGTACTTC. This encodes CASSLPERARSSSYEQYF.

This clone was observed a few times. The chain recombines TRBV29-1 with TRBJ2-1, with a tentative D call TRBD2 (6 bases). The CDR3 extends over 14 amino acids. The germline V and J ends were trimmed by 0 bases and 5 bases, with 11 bases remaining between them. Germline V gene data show CDR1 as SQVTM and CDR2 as ANQGSEA. CDR3 residues: CSVEEVRRDNEQFF. Written as DNA, the CDR3 is TGCAGCGTTGAAGAGGTAAGGAGGGACAATGAGCAGTTCTTC.

The CDR3 region is CASSSPTGLNYGYTF. Here the CDR3 DNA reads TGTGCCAGCAGTTCCCCTACAGGGCTCAACTATGGCTACACCTTC. This chain uses TRBV6-8 with TRBJ1-2; possible D gene TRBD1, 6 bases. From germline, CDR1 is MNHGY and CDR2 SAAAGT. Deletions cut 4 bases from V and 2 bases from J, with 14 bases between. CDR3 length: 15 amino acids.

In its sample, this clone was seen once. This sequence joins TRBV6-7 and TRBJ2-1, with 7 positions matching TRBD2. TRBV6-7 falls under the ORF class, with uncertain function. The CDR3 spans 13 residues. The V segment lost 0 bases and the J segment 8 bases; nucleotides outside the gene matches: 1. CDR3 residues: CASSYSRGDEQFF. The CDR3 coding sequence is TGTGCCAGCAGTTACTCCCGGGGGGATGAGCAGTTCTTC.

The chain links TRBV19 to TRBJ1-2; TRBD1 might be the D (5 bases). Germline V gene sequence: CDR1 LNHDA, CDR2 SQIVND (reference sequence). V lost 3 bases and J 3 bases, leaving 26 bases between the germline ends. This CDR3 contains 19 residues. The CDR3, as DNA: TGTGCCAGTAGTATCTCGTCCCGACAATTATCCGGGACGCACTATGGCTACACCTTC. Its translation is CASSISSRQLSGTHYGYTF.

This chain links TRBV11-3 with TRBJ1-3; D perhaps matches TRBD1 (5 bases). The V end lost 4 bases, the J end lost 2 bases, and 9 bases lay between the germline ends. The germline gives CDR1 SGHNT, CDR2 YENEEA. The CDR3 has 14 amino acids. Here the CDR3 reads CASSYRLPGNTIYF. CDR3 DNA sequence: TGTGCCAGCAGCTACAGGCTTCCTGGAAACACCATATATTTT. The full variable domain, with the rest looked up from reference TRBV11-3 and TRBJ1-3, is EAGVVQSPRYKIIEKKQPVAFWCNPISGHNTLYWYLQNLGQGPELLIRYENEEAVDDSQLPKDRFSAERLKGVDSTLKIQPAELGDSAVYLCASSYRLPGNTIYFGEGSWLTVV.

The J gene is TRBJ1-6, the V gene TRBV11-3; a possible D gene is TRBD1 (6 bases). Germline assignment: CDR1 SGHNT and CDR2 YENEEA. Trimming removed 4 bases at V and 9 bases at J, with 13 bases between. The CDR3 extends over 14 amino acids. For the CDR3, the DNA is TGTGCCAGCAGCTCCACAGGGATCGGTTCACCCCTCCACTTT. Its translation is CASSSTGIGSPLHF.

By frequency in the sample, this clone is medium-sized. The rearrangement joins TRBV6-8 to TRBJ2-2; unclear D gene. Trimming shortened V by 5 bases and J by 0 bases, and 10 bases separated the two germline ends. This CDR3 has 15 residues. CDR1 MNHGY and CDR2 SAAAGT come from the germline V gene. The CDR3 protein is CASSGKATNTGELFF. The CDR3 nucleotides read TGTGCCAGCAGTGGTAAGGCAACGAACACCGGGGAGCTGTTTTTT.

This clone was observed a single time. This chain links TRBV6-8 with TRBJ2-5; TRBD1 matches 7 bases. Germline V lookup: CDR1 MNHGY, CDR2 SAAAGT. V dropped 6 bases and J dropped 4; count of bases not matched to a gene: 14. The CDR3 length is 16 residues. CDR3 residues: CASSRPGNGQVETQYF. The CDR3 bases are TGTGCCAGCAGCCGCCCGGGCAACGGACAGGTAGAGACCCAGTACTTC.

This clone has just a few counts. This chain joins TRBV6-8 and TRBJ1-5, with D tentatively TRBD1 (6 bases). CDR3 length: 13 amino acids. V lost 7 bases to trimming and J lost 7 bases, with 14 bases between them. Germline loops: CDR1 MNHGY, CDR2 SAAAGT. The CDR3: CASMMTGGQPQHF. CDR3 bases: TGTGCCAGCATGATGACAGGAGGACAGCCCCAGCATTTT.

The chain recombines TRBV19 with TRBJ1-5, with 11 nucleotides matching TRBD1. CDR1 and CDR2 from the germline V gene are LNHDA and SQIVND (reference sequence). This CDR3 region has 15 residues. Unmatched junction bases numbered 3, after V lost 6 bases and J lost 2 bases. The CDR3 coding sequence is TGTGCCAGTAGGACGGGACAGGGGGGCAATCAGCCCCAGCATTTT. Amino acids: CASRTGQGGNQPQHF.

V is TRBV29-1 and J is TRBJ1-4, with 7 bases identical to TRBD1. The CDR3 is 15 residues long. J was trimmed by 0 bases and V by 6 bases; bases with no gene match: 7. Looked up from germline, CDR1 is SQVTM and CDR2 is ANQGSEA. This CDR3 reads CSVYYTGATNEKLFF. The CDR3 bases are TGCAGCGTGTACTATACAGGGGCAACTAATGAAAAACTGTTTTTT. The variable domain in full, completed from reference TRBV29-1 and TRBJ1-4, reads SAVISQKPSRDICQRGTSLTIQCQVDSQVTMMFWYRQQPGQSLTLIATANQGSEATYESGFVIDKFPISRPNLTFSTLTVSNMSPEDSSIYLCSVYYTGATNEKLFFGSGTQLSVL.

V is TRBV11-3 and J is TRBJ2-7; 9 bases line up with TRBD1. The germline gives CDR1 SGHNT, CDR2 YENEEA. The CDR3 totals 14 residues. With 7 bases clipped from V and 4 bases from J, the junction kept 8 bases outside the gene matches. CDR3 nucleotide sequence: TGTGCCAGCACTCGGACAGGGGTTTTATACGAGCAGTACTTC. It is translated as CASTRTGVLYEQYF.

V and J are TRBV11-3 and TRBJ2-3, with D maybe TRBD1 (6 bases). Germline assignment: CDR1 SGHNT and CDR2 YENEEA. The length of the CDR3 is 17 residues. The V end was cut by 5 bases, the J end by 0 bases, with 18 bases between. CDR3 in DNA: TGTGCCAGCAGCCACCCCGACAGGCGGTATAGCACAGATACGCAGTATTTT. This gives the protein CASSHPDRRYSTDTQYF.

This clone was recorded a few times. The chain's CDR3 is CASTRPTGRSYEQYF. The CDR3 coding sequence is TGTGCCAGCACTAGACCGACAGGGCGCTCCTACGAGCAGTACTTC. The chain is built from TRBV6-8 and TRBJ2-7; 7 nucleotides align to TRBD1. Germline V CDR1 and CDR2: MNHGY, SAAAGT. Trimming removed 7 bases from V and 0 bases from J; junction bases left unmatched: 9. The CDR3 sequence is 15 residues long.

V usage is TRBV28 and J usage is TRBJ1-3, with 7 bases matching TRBD1. V dropped 3 bases and J dropped 2; count of bases not matched to a gene: 1. The CDR3 has 14 amino acids. Germline CDR1 MDHEN, CDR2 SYDVKM. In DNA form, the CDR3 reads TGTGCCAGCAGTTTCCAGGGGGCTGGAAACACCATATATTTT. It encodes CASSFQGAGNTIYF.

This clone is judged medium-sized. This sequence joins TRBV10-2 and TRBJ2-2; D ambiguous. V was pared by 0 bases and J by 7 bases, with 6 bases between. The germline V gene has CDR1 WSHSY and CDR2 SAAADI. The CDR3 length is 13 residues. The CDR3 here is CASSESLGGELFF. The CDR3 DNA sequence: TGCGCCAGCAGTGAGTCGTTAGGCGGGGAGCTGTTTTTT.

The J gene is TRBJ1-2, the V gene TRBV6-4; the D is unclear. Trimming removed 3 bases from V and 7 bases from J, with 6 bases in between. Germline V gene sequence: CDR1 MRHNA, CDR2 SNTAGT. The CDR3 loop spans 11 amino acids. The CDR3 protein is CASSELAGYTF. The DNA for the CDR3 is TGTGCCAGCAGTGAATTAGCTGGCTACACCTTC.

The chain combines TRBV18 with TRBJ1-2, with TRBD1 as a possible D gene (6 bases). Trimming stripped 3 bases from V and 0 bases from J, with 8 bases between. Germline V gene lookup returns CDR1 KGHSH and CDR2 LQKENI. There are 14 residues in the CDR3. The CDR3 nucleotides are TGTGCCAGCTCACCGACAGGTCCTAACTATGGCTACACCTTC. Translating gives CASSPTGPNYGYTF.

This chain links TRBV9 with TRBJ1-2; 8 nucleotides agree with TRBD1. The CDR3 contains 14 residues. Germline-derived CDR1 and CDR2 are SGDLS and YYNGEE. V lost 1 base, J lost 7 bases, and 6 bases stayed unmatched. The chain's CDR3 is CASSVTTGASGYTF. As DNA, the CDR3 is TGTGCCAGCAGCGTAACGACAGGGGCAAGTGGCTACACCTTC.

A single count supports this clone. V and J are TRBV30 and TRBJ2-5; tentatively, D is TRBD2 (6 bases). The CDR3 has 15 residues. V lost 3 bases, J lost 5 bases, and 19 bases lay in between. The germline V gene encodes CDR1 GTSNPN and CDR2 SVGIG (reference sequence). DNA of the CDR3: TGTGCCTGGAGCGGGGGTGTAGGGCTAGGGGAGACCCAGTACTTC. Amino acid sequence: CAWSGGVGLGETQYF.

This chain joins TRBV5-1 and TRBJ1-1; 8 bases line up with TRBD1. This CDR3 spans 16 amino acids. Germline CDR1 and CDR2: SGHRS and YFSETQ. After removal of 1 base from V and 2 bases from J, the junction contained 7 bases not matched to a gene. In nucleotides, the CDR3 is TGCGCCAGCAGCTTGATGGCCCAGGGGGCCAACACTGAAGCTTTCTTT. This encodes CASSLMAQGANTEAFF.

This clone was found once. This rearrangement joins TRBV6-8 to TRBJ2-7; tentatively, D is TRBD1 (6 bases). Germline CDR1 reads MNHGY; CDR2 reads SAAAGT. Trimming took 6 bases from V and 2 from J, leaving 14 bases between them. This CDR3 contains 14 residues. CDR3 in DNA: TGTGCCAGCAGCTCTTCGACAGGAGCCTACGAGCAGTACTTC. It is translated as CASSSSTGAYEQYF.